The 19 T cell receptor beta chains presented below share a single source sample, sequenced in a study of T cell responses to AZD1222 COVID-19 vaccine. TCRdb keeps only in-frame clones here, not all; method: immunoSEQ multiplex PCR. The data hold about 150,000 clones, with around nine tenths observed a single time. The material was peripheral blood, obtained 28 days after the second AZD1222 dose. Every receptor here comes from an adult who received the AZD1222 COVID-19 vaccine.

Note on this clone: This CDR3 is also generated by other DNA sequences in the sample. The chain combines TRBV7-9 with TRBJ1-3; possible D gene TRBD1, 5 bases. Germline CDR1 and CDR2: SEHNR and FQNEAQ (reference sequence). The CDR3 consists of 14 residues. The germline V and J ends were trimmed by 0 bases and 4 bases, with 7 bases remaining between them. The DNA for the CDR3 is TGTGCCAGCAGCTTAGCGGGGGGAGGAAACACCATATATTTT. Translated, it gives CASSLAGGGNTIYF. The full variable domain, with the rest looked up from reference TRBV7-9 and TRBJ1-3, is DTGVSQNPRHKITKRGQNVTFRCDPISEHNRLYWYRQTLGQGPEFLTYFQNEAQLEKSRLLSDRFSAERPKGSFSTLEIQRTEQGDSAMYLCASSLAGGGNTIYFGEGSWLTVV.

The V gene is TRBV27, the J gene TRBJ2-2; no reliable D call. V dropped 2 bases and J dropped 4 bases, with 2 bases sitting between them. CDR1 is MNHEY, CDR2 SMNVEV, per germline (reference sequence). This CDR3 comprises 12 residues. CDR3 sequence: CASSLITGELFF. The CDR3 DNA sequence: TGTGCCAGCAGTTTAATCACCGGGGAGCTGTTTTTT.

The chain uses TRBV10-3 and TRBJ2-2, with TRBD2 matching 7 bases. Germline V lookup: CDR1 ENHRY, CDR2 SYGVKD. The CDR3 has 14 amino acids. The V and J ends lost 3 bases and 5 bases, in that order; junction bases with no gene match: 3. CDR3 nucleotide sequence: TGTGCCATCAGTGATGCGGGAGATACCGGGGAGCTGTTTTTT. This sequence encodes CAISDAGDTGELFF.

The chain recombines TRBV6-4 with TRBJ2-7, with 7 bases lining up with TRBD1. J gave up 0 bases and V 4 bases, and 18 bases lay outside the gene matches. The CDR3 has 19 amino acids. CDR1 is MRHNA, CDR2 SNTAGT, per germline. The CDR3 bases are TGTGCCAGCAGTGTAACGAGGACAGGCCTATTCTTAAGCTCCTACGAGCAGTACTTC. Translating it yields CASSVTRTGLFLSSYEQYF.

V is TRBV7-9 and J is TRBJ1-3, with a tentative D call TRBD1 (5 bases). The CDR3 covers 17 residues. Germline-derived CDR1 and CDR2 are SEHNR and FQNEAQ (reference sequence). Trimming stripped 4 bases from V and 0 bases from J, with 16 bases between. The DNA of the CDR3 is TGTGCCAGCAGCTCCTCCATCTGGGGCCCCTCTGGAAACACCATATATTTT. The encoded protein is CASSSSIWGPSGNTIYF.

CDR3 in DNA: TGTGCCAGCAGTGACCCTTCTTCGGGGGGGCCTAACAATGAGCAGTTCTTC. This encodes CASSDPSSGGPNNEQFF. This rearrangement joins TRBV6-4 to TRBJ2-1; 8 bases fit TRBD2. Germline V gene data show CDR1 as MRHNA and CDR2 as SNTAGT. J gave up 5 bases and V 2 bases, and 11 bases lay outside the gene matches. The length of the CDR3 is 17 residues.

Here the CDR3 reads CASSPGPRVHGYTF. In nucleotides, the CDR3 is TGTGCCAGCAGCCCGGGACCGAGGGTACATGGCTACACCTTC. This chain links TRBV2 with TRBJ1-2; a weak D match, TRBD1 (5 bases). The germline V gene encodes CDR1 SNHLY and CDR2 FYNNEI. The length of the CDR3 is 14 residues. Trimming stripped 6 bases from V and 6 bases from J, with 17 bases between.

J is TRBJ1-5 and V is TRBV6-1, with a weak D call TRBD1 (5 bases). Trimming cost V 3 bases and J 3 bases, with 6 bases left between them. This CDR3 is built from 13 residues. Per germline, CDR1 MNHNS and CDR2 SASEGT. The CDR3 region has the DNA TGTGCCAGCAGTGAGACAGTCAATCAGCCCCAGCATTTT. Translating gives CASSETVNQPQHF.

The rearrangement links TRBV7-9 to TRBJ2-5; TRBD2 might be the D (6 bases). Germline lookup yields CDR1 SEHNR and CDR2 FQNEAQ (reference sequence). V shed 1 base and J shed 4 bases, with 13 bases lying between them. The CDR3 extends over 15 amino acids. The CDR3 nucleotides read TGTGCCAGCAGCTTAGGGCGTGGAGGGAGAGAGACCCAGTACTTC. Translating gives CASSLGRGGRETQYF.

This chain links TRBV20-1 with TRBJ1-2; 7 bases line up with TRBD1. The CDR3 covers 19 residues. The V gene's germline CDR1 is DFQATT and CDR2 SNEGSKA (reference sequence). Unmatched junction bases numbered 19, after V lost 3 bases and J lost 0 bases. CDR3 coding DNA: TGCAGTGCTAGTAGTAAGGGACAGTCCCTTGGGCCCGCTAACTATGGCTACACCTTC. Amino acid sequence: CSASSKGQSLGPANYGYTF.

A single count supports this clone. CDR3 in DNA: TGTGCCACGGACAGAGCTTACAATCAGCCCCAGCATTTT. Amino acid sequence: CATDRAYNQPQHF. The genes are TRBV15 and TRBJ1-5; possibly TRBD1 for D (6 bases). The CDR3 contains 13 residues. The germline V gene has CDR1 LNHNV and CDR2 YYDKDF (reference sequence). The V gene lost 9 bases and the J gene lost 3 bases, with 12 bases spanning the gap.

This clone showed up just a few times. The rearrangement joins TRBV5-4 to TRBJ2-7; 7 bases are a match to TRBD2. This CDR3 is built from 14 residues. With 4 bases clipped from V and 4 bases from J, the junction kept 8 bases outside the gene matches. Germline CDR1 SGHNT, CDR2 YYREEE (reference sequence). Here the CDR3 DNA reads TGTGCCAGCAGCCTGGGCGGGAGCGCTTACGAGCAGTACTTC. It is translated as CASSLGGSAYEQYF.

The V gene is TRBV9, the J gene TRBJ2-1; 10 bases line up with TRBD2. V shed 4 bases, J shed 5 bases, and the junction held 9 bases outside the gene matches. Germline V lookup: CDR1 SGDLS, CDR2 YYNGEE. The CDR3 is made up of 16 amino acids. CDR3 in amino acids: CASSSRGSGRDNEQFF. DNA for the CDR3: TGTGCCAGCAGCTCTCGCGGAAGCGGGAGGGACAATGAGCAGTTCTTC.

The chain links TRBV5-5 to TRBJ1-1; 9 nucleotides align to TRBD1. The CDR3 has 14 residues. With V trimmed by 4 bases and J by 3 bases, 4 bases remained unmatched. Per the germline V gene, CDR1 is SGHKS and CDR2 is YYEKEE (reference sequence). The CDR3 sequence: CASSGTGWDTEAFF. In nucleotides, the CDR3 is TGTGCCAGCAGCGGGACAGGGTGGGACACTGAAGCTTTCTTT.

The chain is built from TRBV4-2 and TRBJ1-1; D is unresolved. The V and J ends lost 6 bases and 1 base respectively, with 15 bases between them. CDR1 is LGHNA and CDR2 is YNFKEQ in the germline V gene. This CDR3 has 15 amino acids. The CDR3 DNA reads as TGTGCCAGCAGTTTAACCAGGAGAGAGAACACTGAAGCTTTCTTT. This encodes CASSLTRRENTEAFF.

The rearrangement links TRBV19 to TRBJ2-2, with TRBD2 matching over 14 bases. Per the germline V gene, CDR1 is LNHDA and CDR2 is SQIVND (reference sequence). The CDR3 runs to 18 residues. V was clipped by 4 bases and J by 4 bases; unmatched bases: 8. CDR3 protein: CASSTPGTSGRVTGELFF. The DNA for the CDR3 is TGTGCCAGTAGTACCCCCGGGACTAGCGGGAGAGTCACCGGGGAGCTGTTTTTT.

The chain has TRBV5-1 and TRBJ2-5, with D maybe TRBD2 (5 bases). Trimming cost V 7 bases and J 1 base, with 8 bases left between them. CDR3 length: 12 residues. In germline, CDR1 is SGHRS, CDR2 YFSETQ. CDR3 amino acids: CASSGSQETQYF. In nucleotides, the CDR3 is TGCGCCAGCTCGGGATCCCAAGAGACCCAGTACTTC.

V is TRBV7-8 and J is TRBJ2-7, with 14 bases lining up with TRBD2. Per the germline V gene, CDR1 is SGHVS and CDR2 is FQNEAQ. CDR3 length: 18 residues. The trim removed 5 bases at V and 4 bases at J, leaving 13 bases unmatched. The CDR3: CASSRQAGTSGSGYEQYF. CDR3 nucleotide sequence: TGTGCCAGCAGCCGACAGGCCGGGACTAGCGGGAGCGGGTACGAGCAGTACTTC.

The chain couples TRBV7-9 to TRBJ1-1; D gene uncertain. Germline CDR1 SEHNR, CDR2 FQNEAQ (reference sequence). This CDR3 spans 13 amino acids. V was pared by 2 bases and J by 2 bases, with 6 bases between. CDR3 DNA: TGTGCCAGCAGCTTACCTGGAAACACTGAAGCTTTCTTT. Translating it yields CASSLPGNTEAFF.